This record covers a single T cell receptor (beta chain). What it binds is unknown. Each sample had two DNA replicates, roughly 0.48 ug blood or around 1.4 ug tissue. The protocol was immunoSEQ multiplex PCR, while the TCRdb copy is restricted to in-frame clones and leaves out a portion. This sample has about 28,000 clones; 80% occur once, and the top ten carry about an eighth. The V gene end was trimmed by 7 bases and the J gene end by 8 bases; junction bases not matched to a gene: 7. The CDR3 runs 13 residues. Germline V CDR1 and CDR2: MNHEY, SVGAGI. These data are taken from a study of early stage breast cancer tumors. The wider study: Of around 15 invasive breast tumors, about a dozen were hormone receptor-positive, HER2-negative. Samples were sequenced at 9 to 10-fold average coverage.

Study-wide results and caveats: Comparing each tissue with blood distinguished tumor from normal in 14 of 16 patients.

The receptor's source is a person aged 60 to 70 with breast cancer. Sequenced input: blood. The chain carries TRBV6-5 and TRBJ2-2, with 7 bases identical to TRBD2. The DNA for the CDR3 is TGTGCCAGCAAAAAGGGAGGGGCAGGGGAGCTGTTTTTT. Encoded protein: CASKKGGAGELFF.